This T cell receptor (beta chain) was captured in a study of shared clonotypes between healthy human individuals. Study-wide context: Three plates were used per donor for CD4 naive, three for CD4 memory, two for CD8 naive and one for CD8 memory.

Whole-study results and caveats: Shared clonotypes across all four donors exceeded non-shared ones in generation probability.

Splitting of CD4+ cells produced CD45RA+ naive and CD45RA-negative memory subsets. Turning to this clone: Its antigen is undetermined.

CDR1 is MDHEN, CDR2 SYDVKM, per germline. Trimming took 2 bases from V and 14 from J, leaving 15 bases between them. CDR3 size: 13 residues. TCRdb's table, derived via immunoSEQ multiplex PCR, lists solely in-frame clones and lacks some. In the table there are fewer than 1.8 million clones, about 98.5% of which are singletons. Sequencing input: naive CD4+ T cells sorted from blood. Indicated subset: CD45RA+ positively selected. The rearrangement links TRBV28 to TRBJ1-4; the D is unclear. The sequence derives from a young man in good health. CDR3 residues: CASSLSDRAYLFF. CDR3 nucleotide sequence: TGTGCCAGCAGTTTAAGTGATCGGGCGTACCTGTTTTTT.